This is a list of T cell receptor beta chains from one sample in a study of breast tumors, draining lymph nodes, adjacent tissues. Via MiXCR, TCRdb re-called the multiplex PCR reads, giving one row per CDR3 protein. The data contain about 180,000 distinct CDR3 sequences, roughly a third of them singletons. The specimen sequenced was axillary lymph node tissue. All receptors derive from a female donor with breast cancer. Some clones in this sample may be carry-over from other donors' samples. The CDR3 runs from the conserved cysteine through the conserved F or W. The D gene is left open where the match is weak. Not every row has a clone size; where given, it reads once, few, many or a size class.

CDR3aa: CASSPLGANYGYTF; CDR3nt: TGTGCCAGCAGTCCCCTGGGGGCTAACTATGGCTACACCTTC; d_gene: NA; abundance: many; v_gene: TRBV6-4; j_gene: TRBJ1-2
CDR3aa: CSAGGQGNYGYTF; CDR3nt: TGCAGCGCCGGGGGACAGGGGAACTATGGCTACACCTTC; d_gene: TRBD1; abundance: NA; v_gene: TRBV29-1; j_gene: TRBJ1-2
CDR3aa: CASSEAGQFRRQETQYF; CDR3nt: TGCGCCAGCAGCGAAGCGGGACAGTTCCGGAGGCAAGAGACCCAGTACTTC; d_gene: NA; abundance: NA; v_gene: TRBV5-1; j_gene: TRBJ2-5
CDR3aa: CASSSLRGSRDAGNTEAFF; CDR3nt: TGTGCCAGCAGCTCCCTAAGGGGATCGAGGGACGCGGGGAACACTGAAGCTTTCTTT; d_gene: NA; abundance: NA; v_gene: TRBV11-2; j_gene: TRBJ1-1
CDR3aa: CATSDGGGSGNTIYF; CDR3nt: TGTGCCACCAGTGATGGAGGGGGGTCTGGAAACACCATATATTTT; d_gene: NA; abundance: many; v_gene: TRBV24-1; j_gene: TRBJ1-3
CDR3aa: CASSPYAGTFQETQYF; CDR3nt: TGTGCCAGCAGTCCCTACGCTGGGACCTTCCAAGAGACCCAGTACTTC; d_gene: NA; abundance: many; v_gene: TRBV6-5; j_gene: TRBJ2-5
CDR3aa: CASSHWGHRETQYF; CDR3nt: TGTGCCAGCAGCCATTGGGGGCACCGGGAGACCCAGTACTTC; d_gene: NA; abundance: NA; v_gene: TRBV3-2; j_gene: TRBJ2-5
CDR3aa: CARDRAYTDTQYF; CDR3nt: TGTGCTAGGGACAGGGCCTACACAGATACGCAGTATTTT; d_gene: TRBD1; abundance: NA; v_gene: TRBV25-1; j_gene: TRBJ2-3
CDR3aa: CASNLGRETNTGELFF; CDR3nt: TGTGCCAGCAACCTGGGGCGGGAAACGAACACCGGGGAGCTGTTTTTT; d_gene: NA; abundance: many; v_gene: TRBV5-8; j_gene: TRBJ2-2
CDR3aa: CASSLALGTQYF; CDR3nt: TGTGCCAGCAGCTTAGCGCTCGGGACCCAGTACTTC; d_gene: NA; abundance: many; v_gene: TRBV7-6; j_gene: TRBJ2-5
CDR3aa: CASSSGIIIGGYTF; CDR3nt: TGTGCCAGCAGTTCCGGTATAATTATTGGTGGCTACACCTTC; d_gene: NA; abundance: NA; v_gene: TRBV12-3/TRBV12-4; j_gene: TRBJ1-2